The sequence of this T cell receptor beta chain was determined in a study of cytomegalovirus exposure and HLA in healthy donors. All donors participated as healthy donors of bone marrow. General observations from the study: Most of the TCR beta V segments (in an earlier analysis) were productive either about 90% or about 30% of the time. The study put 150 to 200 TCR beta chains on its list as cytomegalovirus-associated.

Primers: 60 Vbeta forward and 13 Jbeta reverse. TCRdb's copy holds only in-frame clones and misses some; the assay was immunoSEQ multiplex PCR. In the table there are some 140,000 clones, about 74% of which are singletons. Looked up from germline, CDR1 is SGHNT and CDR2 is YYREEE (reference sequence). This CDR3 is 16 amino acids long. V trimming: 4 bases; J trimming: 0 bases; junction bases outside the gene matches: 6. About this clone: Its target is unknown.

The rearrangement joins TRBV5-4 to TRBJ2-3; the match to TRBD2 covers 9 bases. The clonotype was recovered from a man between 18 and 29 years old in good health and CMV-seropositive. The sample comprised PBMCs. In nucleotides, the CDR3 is TGTGCCAGCAGCAGGCTAGCGGGGATTAGCACAGATACGCAGTATTTT. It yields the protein CASSRLAGISTDTQYF.